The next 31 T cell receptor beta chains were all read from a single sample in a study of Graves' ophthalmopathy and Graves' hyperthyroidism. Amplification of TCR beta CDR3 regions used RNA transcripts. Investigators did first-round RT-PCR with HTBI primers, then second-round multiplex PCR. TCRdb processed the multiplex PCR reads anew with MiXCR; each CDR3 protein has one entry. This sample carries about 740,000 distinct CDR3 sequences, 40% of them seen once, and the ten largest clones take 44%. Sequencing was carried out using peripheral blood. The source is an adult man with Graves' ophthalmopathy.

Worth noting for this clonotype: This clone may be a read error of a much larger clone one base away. The CDR3 sequence: CASSLGQGGAGYTF. For the CDR3, the DNA is TGCGCCAGCAGCCTGGGACAGGGAGGAGCCGGCTACACCTTC. This chain uses TRBV5-1 with TRBJ1-2; TRBD1 matches 9 bases. J was trimmed by 8 bases and V by 4 bases; bases with no gene match: 9. Germline V CDR1 and CDR2: SGHRS, YFSETQ. The CDR3 loop spans 14 amino acids.

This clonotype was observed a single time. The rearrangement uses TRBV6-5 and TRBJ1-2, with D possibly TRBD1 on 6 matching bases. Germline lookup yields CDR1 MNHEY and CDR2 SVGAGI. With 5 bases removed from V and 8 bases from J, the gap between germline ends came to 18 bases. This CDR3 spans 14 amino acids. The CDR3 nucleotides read TGTGCCAGCAGTGAAAGGGGGGGGCAAGGGGGCTACACCTTC. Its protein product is CASSERGGQGGYTF.

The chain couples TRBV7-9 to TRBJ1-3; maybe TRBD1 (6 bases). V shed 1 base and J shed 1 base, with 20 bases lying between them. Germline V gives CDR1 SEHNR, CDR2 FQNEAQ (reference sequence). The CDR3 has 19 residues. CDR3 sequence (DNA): TGTGCCAGCAGCTTAGAAAGATGGACAGAGGGGCCTTCTGGAAACACCATATATTTT. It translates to CASSLERWTEGPSGNTIYF. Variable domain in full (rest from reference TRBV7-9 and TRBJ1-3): DTGVSQNPRHKITKRGQNVTFRCDPISEHNRLYWYRQTLGQGPEFLTYFQNEAQLEKSRLLSDRFSAERPKGSFSTLEIQRTEQGDSAMYLCASSLERWTEGPSGNTIYFGEGSWLTVV.

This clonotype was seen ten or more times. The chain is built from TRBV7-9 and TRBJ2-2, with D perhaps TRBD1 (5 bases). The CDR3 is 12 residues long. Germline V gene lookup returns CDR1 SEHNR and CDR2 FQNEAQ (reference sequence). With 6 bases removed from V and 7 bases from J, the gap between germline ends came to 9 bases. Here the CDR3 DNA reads TGTGCCAGCAGGCCAGACAGCGGGGAGCTGTTTTTT. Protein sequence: CASRPDSGELFF.

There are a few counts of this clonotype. The CDR3 DNA reads as TGCGCCAGCAGCCAAGGACTAGCGGCGAACACCGGGGAGCTGTTTTTT. The encoded protein is CASSQGLAANTGELFF. The genes are TRBV5-1 and TRBJ2-2; TRBD2 matches 10 bases. From germline, CDR1 is SGHRS and CDR2 YFSETQ. The CDR3 has 16 residues. Germline trimming cut 4 bases from V and 0 bases from J; bases unmatched to any gene: 3.

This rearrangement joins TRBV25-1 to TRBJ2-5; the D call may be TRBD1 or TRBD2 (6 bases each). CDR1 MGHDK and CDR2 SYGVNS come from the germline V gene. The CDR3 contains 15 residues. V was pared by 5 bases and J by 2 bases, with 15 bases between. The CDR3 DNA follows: TGTGCCAGCAGTTTACCGGGGGCGCCGCAAGAGACCCAGTACTTC. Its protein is CASSLPGAPQETQYF.

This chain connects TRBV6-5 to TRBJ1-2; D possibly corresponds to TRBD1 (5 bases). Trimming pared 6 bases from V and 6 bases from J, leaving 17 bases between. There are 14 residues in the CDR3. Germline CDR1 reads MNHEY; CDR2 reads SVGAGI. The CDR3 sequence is CASRRTGRGHGYTF. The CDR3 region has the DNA TGTGCCAGCAGGCGCACCGGTAGGGGCCATGGCTACACCTTC.

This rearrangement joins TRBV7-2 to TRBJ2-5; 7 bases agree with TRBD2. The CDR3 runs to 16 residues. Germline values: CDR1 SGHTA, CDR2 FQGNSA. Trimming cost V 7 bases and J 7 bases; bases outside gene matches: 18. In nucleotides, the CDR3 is TGTGCCAGCAACCTAGGCACCGTGGCGGGAGCCGGGACCCAGTACTTC. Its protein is CASNLGTVAGAGTQYF.

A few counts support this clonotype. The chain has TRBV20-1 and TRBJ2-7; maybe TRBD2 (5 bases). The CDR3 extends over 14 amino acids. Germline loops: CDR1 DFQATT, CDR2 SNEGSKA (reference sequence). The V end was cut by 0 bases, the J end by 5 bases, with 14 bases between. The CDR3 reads CSAREGAVANEQYF. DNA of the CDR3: TGCAGTGCTAGAGAGGGAGCGGTGGCGAACGAGCAGTACTTC.

In nucleotides, the CDR3 is TGCAGCAGTGAGACTAGCGGGAGCGTCGAGCAGTACTTC. Its translation is CSSETSGSVEQYF. The chain is built from TRBV29-1 and TRBJ2-7, with 12 bases matching TRBD2. V dropped 8 bases and J dropped 6; count of bases not matched to a gene: 8. Per the germline V gene, CDR1 is SQVTM and CDR2 is ANQGSEA. This CDR3 region has 13 residues.

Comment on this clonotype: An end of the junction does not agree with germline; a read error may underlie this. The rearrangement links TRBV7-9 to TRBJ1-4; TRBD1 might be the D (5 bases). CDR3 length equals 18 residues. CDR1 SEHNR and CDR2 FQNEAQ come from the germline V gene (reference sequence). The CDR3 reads CASSLAVGGSRPREKLSF. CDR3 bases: TGTGCCAGCAGCTTAGCGGTTGGGGGGTCCCGCCCCCGTGAAAAACTGTCTTTT.

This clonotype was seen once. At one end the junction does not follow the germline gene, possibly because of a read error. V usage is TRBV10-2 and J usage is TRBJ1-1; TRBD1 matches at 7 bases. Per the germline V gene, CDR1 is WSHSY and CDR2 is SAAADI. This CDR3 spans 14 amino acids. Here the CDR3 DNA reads TGTGCCTGGACTCACAGGGGAAGGAACACTGAAGCTTTCTTT. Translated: CAWTHRGRNTEAFF.

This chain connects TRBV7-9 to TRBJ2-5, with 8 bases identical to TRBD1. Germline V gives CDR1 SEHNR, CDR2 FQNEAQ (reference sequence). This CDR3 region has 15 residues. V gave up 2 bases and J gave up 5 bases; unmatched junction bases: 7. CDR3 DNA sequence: TGTGCCAGCAGCTTAATGGGCAGGGGGCGGGAGACCCAGTACTTC. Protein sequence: CASSLMGRGRETQYF.

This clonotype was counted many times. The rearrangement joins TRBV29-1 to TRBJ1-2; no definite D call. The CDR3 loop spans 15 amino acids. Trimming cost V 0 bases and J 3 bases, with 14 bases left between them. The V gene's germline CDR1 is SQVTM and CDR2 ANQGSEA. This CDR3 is CSVEEGRKAHYGYTF. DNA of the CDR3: TGCAGCGTTGAAGAGGGTCGGAAAGCCCACTATGGCTACACCTTC.

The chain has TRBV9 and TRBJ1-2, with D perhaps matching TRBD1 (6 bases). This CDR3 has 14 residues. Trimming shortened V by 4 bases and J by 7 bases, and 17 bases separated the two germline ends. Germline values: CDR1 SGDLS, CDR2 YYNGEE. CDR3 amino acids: CASSLQQGAFGYTF. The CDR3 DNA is TGTGCCAGCAGCCTCCAACAGGGTGCTTTTGGCTACACCTTC.

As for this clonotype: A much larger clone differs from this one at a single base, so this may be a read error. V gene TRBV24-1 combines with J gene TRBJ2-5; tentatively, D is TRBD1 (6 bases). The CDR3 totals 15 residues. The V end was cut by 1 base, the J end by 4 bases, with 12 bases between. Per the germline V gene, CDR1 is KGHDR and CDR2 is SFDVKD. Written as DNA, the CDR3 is TGTGCCACCAGTGATTTAGGCAGGGGACGAGAGACCCAGTACTTC. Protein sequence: CATSDLGRGRETQYF.

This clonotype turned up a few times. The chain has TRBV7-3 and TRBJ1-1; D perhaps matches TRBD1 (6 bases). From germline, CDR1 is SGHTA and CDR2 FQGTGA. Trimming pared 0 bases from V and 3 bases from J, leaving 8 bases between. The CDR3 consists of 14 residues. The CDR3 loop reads CASSLTGGHTEAFF. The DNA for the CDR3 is TGTGCCAGCAGCTTAACCGGGGGGCACACTGAAGCTTTCTTT. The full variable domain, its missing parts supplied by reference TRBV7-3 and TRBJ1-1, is GAGVSQTPSNKVTEKGKYVELRCDPISGHTALYWYRQSLGQGPEFLIYFQGTGAADDSGLPNDRFFAVRPEGSVSTLKIQRTERGDSAVYLCASSLTGGHTEAFFGQGTRLTVV.

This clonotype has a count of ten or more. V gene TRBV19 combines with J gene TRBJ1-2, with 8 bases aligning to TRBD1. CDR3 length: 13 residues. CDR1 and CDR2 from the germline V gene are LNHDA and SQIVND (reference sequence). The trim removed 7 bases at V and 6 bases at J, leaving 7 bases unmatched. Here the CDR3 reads CASTSDRAHGYTF. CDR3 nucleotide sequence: TGTGCCAGTACCTCGGACAGGGCTCATGGCTACACCTTC.

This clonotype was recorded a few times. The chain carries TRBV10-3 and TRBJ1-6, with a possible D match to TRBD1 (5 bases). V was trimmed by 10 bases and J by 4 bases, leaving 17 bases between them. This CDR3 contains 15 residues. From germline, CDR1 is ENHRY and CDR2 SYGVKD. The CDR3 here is CASMTAQGYNSPLHF. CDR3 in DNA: TGTGCCAGCATGACCGCTCAGGGTTATAATTCACCCCTCCACTTT.

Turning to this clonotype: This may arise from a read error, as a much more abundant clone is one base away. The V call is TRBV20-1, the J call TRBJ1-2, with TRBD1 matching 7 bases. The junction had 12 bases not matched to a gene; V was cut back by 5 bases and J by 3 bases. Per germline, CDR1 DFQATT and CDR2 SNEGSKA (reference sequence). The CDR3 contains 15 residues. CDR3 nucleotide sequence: TGCAGTGCTGGGCCTCCGGGACAGAACGACTATGGCTACACCTTC. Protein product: CSAGPPGQNDYGYTF.

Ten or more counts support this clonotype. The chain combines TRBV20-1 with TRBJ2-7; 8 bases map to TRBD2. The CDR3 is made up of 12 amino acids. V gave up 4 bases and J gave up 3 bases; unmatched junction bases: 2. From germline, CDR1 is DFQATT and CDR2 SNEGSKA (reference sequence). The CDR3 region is CSAKGLDYEQYF. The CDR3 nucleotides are TGCAGTGCTAAGGGACTAGACTACGAGCAGTACTTC.

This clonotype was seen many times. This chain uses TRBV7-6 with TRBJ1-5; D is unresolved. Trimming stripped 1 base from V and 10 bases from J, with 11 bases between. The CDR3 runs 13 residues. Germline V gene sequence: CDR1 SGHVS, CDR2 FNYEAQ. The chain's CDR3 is CASSLGPVQPQHF. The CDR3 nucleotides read TGTGCCAGCAGCTTAGGCCCGGTCCAACCCCAGCATTTT.

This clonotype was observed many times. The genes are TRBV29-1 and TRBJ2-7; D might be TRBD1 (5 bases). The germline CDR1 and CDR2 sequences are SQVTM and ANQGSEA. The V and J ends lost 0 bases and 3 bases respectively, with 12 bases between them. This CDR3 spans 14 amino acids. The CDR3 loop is CSVEDLAGNYEQYF. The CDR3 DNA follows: TGCAGCGTTGAAGATTTGGCAGGGAACTACGAGCAGTACTTC.

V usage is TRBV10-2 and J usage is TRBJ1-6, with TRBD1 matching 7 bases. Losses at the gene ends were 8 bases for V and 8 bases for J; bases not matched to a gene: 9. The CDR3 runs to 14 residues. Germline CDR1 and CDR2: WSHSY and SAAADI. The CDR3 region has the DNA TGCGCCAGCTCGAACAGGGGAGGGGATTCACCCCTCCACTTT. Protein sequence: CASSNRGGDSPLHF.

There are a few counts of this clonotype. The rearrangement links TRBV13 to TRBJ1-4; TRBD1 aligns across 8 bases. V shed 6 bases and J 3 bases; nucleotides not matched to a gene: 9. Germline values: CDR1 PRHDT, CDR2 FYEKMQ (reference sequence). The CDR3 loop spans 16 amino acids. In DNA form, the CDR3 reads TGTGCCAGCAGTAGGACAGGGAGTAGGGCTAATGAAAAACTGTTTTTT. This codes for CASSRTGSRANEKLFF.

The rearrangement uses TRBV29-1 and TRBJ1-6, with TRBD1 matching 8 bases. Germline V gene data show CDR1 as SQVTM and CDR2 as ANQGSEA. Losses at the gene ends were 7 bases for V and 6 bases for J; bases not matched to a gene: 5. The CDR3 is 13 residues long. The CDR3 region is CSAGGQVNSPLHF. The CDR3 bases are TGCAGCGCTGGGGGACAGGTTAATTCACCCCTCCACTTT. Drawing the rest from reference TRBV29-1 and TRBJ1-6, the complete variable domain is SAVISQKPSRDICQRGTSLTIQCQVDSQVTMMFWYRQQPGQSLTLIATANQGSEATYESGFVIDKFPISRPNLTFSTLTVSNMSPEDSSIYLCSAGGQVNSPLHFGNGTRLTVT.

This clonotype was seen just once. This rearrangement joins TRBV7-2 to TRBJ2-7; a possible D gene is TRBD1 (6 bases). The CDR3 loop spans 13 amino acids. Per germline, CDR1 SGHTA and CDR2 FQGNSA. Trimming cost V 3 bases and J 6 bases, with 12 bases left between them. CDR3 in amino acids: CASSFGQLGEQYF. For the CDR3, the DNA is TGTGCCAGCAGCTTCGGACAGTTAGGCGAGCAGTACTTC.

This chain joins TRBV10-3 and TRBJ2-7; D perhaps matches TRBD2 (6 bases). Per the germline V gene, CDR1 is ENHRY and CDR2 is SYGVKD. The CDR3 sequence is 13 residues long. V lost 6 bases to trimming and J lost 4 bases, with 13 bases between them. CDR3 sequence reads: CAISRGYEYEQYF. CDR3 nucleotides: TGTGCCATCAGCCGGGGGTACGAATACGAGCAGTACTTC.

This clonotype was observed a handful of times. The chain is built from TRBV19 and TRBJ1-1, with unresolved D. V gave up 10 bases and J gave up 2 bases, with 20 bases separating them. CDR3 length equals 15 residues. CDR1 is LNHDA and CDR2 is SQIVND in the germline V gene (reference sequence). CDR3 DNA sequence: TGTGCCACCCGACCCGAGGGCTACTCCAACACTGAAGCTTTCTTT. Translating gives CATRPEGYSNTEAFF.

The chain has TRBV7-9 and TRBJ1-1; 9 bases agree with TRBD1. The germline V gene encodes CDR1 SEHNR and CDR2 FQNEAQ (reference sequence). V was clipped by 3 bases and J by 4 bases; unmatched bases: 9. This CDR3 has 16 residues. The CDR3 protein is CASSLGQGQLSTEAFF. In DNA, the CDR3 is TGTGCCAGCAGCTTGGGACAGGGACAGCTTAGCACTGAAGCTTTCTTT.

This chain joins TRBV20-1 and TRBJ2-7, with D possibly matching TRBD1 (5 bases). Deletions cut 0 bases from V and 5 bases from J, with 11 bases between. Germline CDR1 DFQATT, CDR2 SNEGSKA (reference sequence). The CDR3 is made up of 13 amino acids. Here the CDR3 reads CSAREGAGDEQYF. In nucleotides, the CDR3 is TGCAGTGCTAGAGAAGGGGCCGGTGACGAGCAGTACTTC.